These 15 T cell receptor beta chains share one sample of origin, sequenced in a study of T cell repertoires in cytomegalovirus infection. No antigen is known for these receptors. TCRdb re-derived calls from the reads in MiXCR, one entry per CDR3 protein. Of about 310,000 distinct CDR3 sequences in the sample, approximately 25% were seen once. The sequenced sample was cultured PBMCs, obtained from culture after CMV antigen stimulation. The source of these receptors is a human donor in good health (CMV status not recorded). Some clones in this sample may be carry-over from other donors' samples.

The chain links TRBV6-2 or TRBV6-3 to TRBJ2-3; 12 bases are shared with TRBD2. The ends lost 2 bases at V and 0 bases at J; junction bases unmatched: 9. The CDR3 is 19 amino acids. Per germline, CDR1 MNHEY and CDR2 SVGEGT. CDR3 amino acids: CASSYPTSGRPSSTDTQYF. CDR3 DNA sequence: TGTGCCAGCAGTTACCCCACTAGCGGGAGGCCTTCTAGCACAGATACGCAGTATTTT.

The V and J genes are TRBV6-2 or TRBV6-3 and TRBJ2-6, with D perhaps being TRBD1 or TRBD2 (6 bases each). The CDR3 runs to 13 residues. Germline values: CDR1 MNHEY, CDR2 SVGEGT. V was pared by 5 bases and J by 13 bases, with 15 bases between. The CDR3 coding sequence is TGTGCCAGCAGTCGAGGGGGGCCCTATGTCCTGACTTTC. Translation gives CASSRGGPYVLTF.

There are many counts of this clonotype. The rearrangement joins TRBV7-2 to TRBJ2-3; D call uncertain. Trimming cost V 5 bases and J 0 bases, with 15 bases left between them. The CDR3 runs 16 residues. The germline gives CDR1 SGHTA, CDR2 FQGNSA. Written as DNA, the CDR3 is TGTGCCAGCAGCCCAGCTTGGATTCTAAGCACAGATACGCAGTATTTT. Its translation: CASSPAWILSTDTQYF.

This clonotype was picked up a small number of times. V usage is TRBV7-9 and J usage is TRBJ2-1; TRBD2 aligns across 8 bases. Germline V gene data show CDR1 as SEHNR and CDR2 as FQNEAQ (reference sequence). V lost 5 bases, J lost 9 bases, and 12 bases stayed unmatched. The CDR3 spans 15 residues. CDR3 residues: CASSPSGLGFSEQFF. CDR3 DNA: TGTGCCAGCAGCCCCTCGGGACTAGGCTTCAGTGAGCAGTTCTTC.

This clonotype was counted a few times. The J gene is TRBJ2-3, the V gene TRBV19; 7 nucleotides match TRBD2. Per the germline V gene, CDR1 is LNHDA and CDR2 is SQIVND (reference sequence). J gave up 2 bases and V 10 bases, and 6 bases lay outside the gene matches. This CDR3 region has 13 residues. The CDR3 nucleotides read TGTGCCACTCAAGGGAGGGCCACAGATACGCAGTATTTT. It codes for CATQGRATDTQYF.

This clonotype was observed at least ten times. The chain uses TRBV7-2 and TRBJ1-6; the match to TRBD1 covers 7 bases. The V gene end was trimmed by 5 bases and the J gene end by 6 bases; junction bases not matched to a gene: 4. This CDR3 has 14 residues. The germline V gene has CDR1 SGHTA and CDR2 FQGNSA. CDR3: CASSIGQVNSPLHF. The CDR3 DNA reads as TGTGCCAGCAGCATCGGACAGGTTAATTCACCCCTCCACTTT.

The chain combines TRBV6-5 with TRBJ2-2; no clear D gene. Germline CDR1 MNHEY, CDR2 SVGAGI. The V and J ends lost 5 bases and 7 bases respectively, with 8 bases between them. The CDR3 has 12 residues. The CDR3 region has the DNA TGTGCCAGCAGTCCCGAACACGGGGAGCTGTTTTTT. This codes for CASSPEHGELFF.

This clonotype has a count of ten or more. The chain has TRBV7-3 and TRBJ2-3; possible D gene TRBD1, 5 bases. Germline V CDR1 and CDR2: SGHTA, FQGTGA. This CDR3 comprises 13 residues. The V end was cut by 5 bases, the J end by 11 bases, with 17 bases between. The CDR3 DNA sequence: TGTGCCAGCAGCCCCCAGGGTTCGTCGGGGCAGTATTTT. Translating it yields CASSPQGSSGQYF.

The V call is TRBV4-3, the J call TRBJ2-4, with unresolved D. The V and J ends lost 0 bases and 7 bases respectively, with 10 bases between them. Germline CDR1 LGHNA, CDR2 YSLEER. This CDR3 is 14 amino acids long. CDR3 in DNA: TGCGCCAGCAGCCAAGATCACAGCCCCAACATTCAGTACTTC. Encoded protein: CASSQDHSPNIQYF.

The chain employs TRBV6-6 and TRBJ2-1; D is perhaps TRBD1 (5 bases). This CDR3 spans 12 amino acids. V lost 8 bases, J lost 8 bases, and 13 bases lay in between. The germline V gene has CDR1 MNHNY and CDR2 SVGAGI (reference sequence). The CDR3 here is CASVRVGYEQFF. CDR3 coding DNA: TGTGCCAGCGTCAGGGTTGGGTATGAGCAGTTCTTC.

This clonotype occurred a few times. The CDR3 DNA sequence: TGTGCCAGCAGCCCAGCGGGAGGGCCGGGGAATGAGCAGTTCTTC. It codes for CASSPAGGPGNEQFF. This chain joins TRBV7-3 and TRBJ2-1, with 10 bases matching TRBD2. CDR1 SGHTA and CDR2 FQGTGA come from the germline V gene. This CDR3 contains 15 residues. With V trimmed by 5 bases and J by 7 bases, 8 bases remained unmatched.

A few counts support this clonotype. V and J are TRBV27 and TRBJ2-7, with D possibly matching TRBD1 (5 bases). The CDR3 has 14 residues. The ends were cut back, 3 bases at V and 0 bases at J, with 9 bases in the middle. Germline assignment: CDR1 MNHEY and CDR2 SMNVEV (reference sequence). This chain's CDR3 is CASSFRQLSYEQYF. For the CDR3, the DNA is TGTGCCAGCAGTTTTAGACAGCTCTCCTACGAGCAGTACTTC.

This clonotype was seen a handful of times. The CDR3 region is CASSTPGLGVSEQYF. CDR3 sequence (DNA): TGTGCCAGCAGTACTCCGGGACTAGGGGTGTCCGAGCAGTACTTC. The rearrangement uses TRBV28 and TRBJ2-7; TRBD2 matches at 8 bases. From germline, CDR1 is MDHEN and CDR2 SYDVKM. The CDR3 is 15 residues long. Unmatched junction bases numbered 12, after V lost 5 bases and J lost 6 bases.

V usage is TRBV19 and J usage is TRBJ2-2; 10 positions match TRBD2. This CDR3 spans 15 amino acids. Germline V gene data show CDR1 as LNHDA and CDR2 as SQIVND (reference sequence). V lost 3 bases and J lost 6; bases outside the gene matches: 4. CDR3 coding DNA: TGTGCCAGTAGTATTTTAGCGGGAGGCTCCGGGGAGCTGTTTTTT. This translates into CASSILAGGSGELFF.

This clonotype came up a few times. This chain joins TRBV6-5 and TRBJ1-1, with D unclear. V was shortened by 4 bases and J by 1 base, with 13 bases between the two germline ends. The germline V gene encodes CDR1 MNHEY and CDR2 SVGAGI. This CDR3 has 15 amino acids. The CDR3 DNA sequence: TGTGCCAGCAGTTCTTTGGTCTCGGAGAACACTGAAGCTTTCTTT. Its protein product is CASSSLVSENTEAFF.